This T cell receptor (beta chain) was obtained from a study of graft-versus-host responses after intestinal transplantation. Study background: Grafts that recipients had were multivisceral, liver-intestinal, or isolated intestinal transplants. Anti-thymocyte globulin was used for induction in all recipients, who then took tacrolimus and steroids for approximately 3 years.

The study's findings and limits: Early post-transplant HvG declines showed an association with peak circulating GvH clone levels. Analysis identified GvH clones in recipient marrow, with some appearing first in ileum or blood.

TCRdb's copy holds only in-frame clones and misses some; the assay was immunoSEQ multiplex PCR. This sample carries around 40,000 clones, 85% to 95% of them seen once, and the ten largest clones take almost 0.55%. Regarding this clone: Its specificity is unknown. A junction end diverges from the germline sequence, so it may reflect a read error. The identical CDR3 is also encoded by other nucleotide sequences in the sample.

From germline, CDR1 is MNHNS and CDR2 SASEGT. The length of the CDR3 is 14 residues. The genes are TRBV6-1 and TRBJ2-3; 8 positions match TRBD1. The sample was unstimulated CD8+ T cells sorted from spleen or lymph node cells, taken before transplant. The clonotype was recovered from a human donor who was the organ donor for an intestinal transplant. This chain's CDR3 is CASSEPGGTDTQYF. CDR3 DNA sequence: TGTGCCAGCAGTGAACCAGGGGGCACAGATACGCAATATTTT.